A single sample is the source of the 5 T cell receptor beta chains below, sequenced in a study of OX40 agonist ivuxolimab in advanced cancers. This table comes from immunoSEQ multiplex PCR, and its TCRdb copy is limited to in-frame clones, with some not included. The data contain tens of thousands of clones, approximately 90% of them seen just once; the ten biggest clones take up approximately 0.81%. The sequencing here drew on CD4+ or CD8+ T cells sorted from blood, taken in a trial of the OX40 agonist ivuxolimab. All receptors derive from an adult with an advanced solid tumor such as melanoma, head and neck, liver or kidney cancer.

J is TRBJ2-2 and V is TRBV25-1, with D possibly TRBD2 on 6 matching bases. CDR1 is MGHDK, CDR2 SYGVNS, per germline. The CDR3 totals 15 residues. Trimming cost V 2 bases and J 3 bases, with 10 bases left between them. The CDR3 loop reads CASSEGTLYTGELFF. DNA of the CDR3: TGTGCCAGCAGTGAAGGGACTCTTTACACCGGGGAGCTGTTTTTT.

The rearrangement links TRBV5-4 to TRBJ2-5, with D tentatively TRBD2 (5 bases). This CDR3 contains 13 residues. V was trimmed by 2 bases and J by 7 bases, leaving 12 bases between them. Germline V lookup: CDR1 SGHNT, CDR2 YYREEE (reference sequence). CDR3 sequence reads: CASSFDGEGTQYF. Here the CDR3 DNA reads TGTGCCAGCAGCTTCGACGGTGAGGGGACCCAGTACTTC.

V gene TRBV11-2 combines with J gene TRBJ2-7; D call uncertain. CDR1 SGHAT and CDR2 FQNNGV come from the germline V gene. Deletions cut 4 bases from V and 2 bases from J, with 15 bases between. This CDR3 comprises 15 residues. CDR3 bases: TGTGCCAGCAGCTCTATCCAAGGCAGCACCTACGAGCAGTACTTC. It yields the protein CASSSIQGSTYEQYF.

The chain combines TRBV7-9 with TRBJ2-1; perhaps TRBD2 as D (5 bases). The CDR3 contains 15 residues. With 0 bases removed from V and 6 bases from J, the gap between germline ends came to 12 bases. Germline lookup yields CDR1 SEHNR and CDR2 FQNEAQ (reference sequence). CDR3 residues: CASSLAGLRGNEQFF. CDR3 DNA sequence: TGTGCCAGCAGCTTAGCAGGACTCCGTGGCAATGAGCAGTTCTTC.

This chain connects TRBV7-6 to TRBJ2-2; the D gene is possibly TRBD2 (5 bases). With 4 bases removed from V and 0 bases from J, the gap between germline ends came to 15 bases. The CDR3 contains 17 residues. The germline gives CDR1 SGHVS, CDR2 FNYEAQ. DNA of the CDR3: TGTGCCAGCAGCTCCCCCCCGTTTAGCGCGAACACCGGGGAGCTGTTTTTT. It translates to CASSSPPFSANTGELFF.